Listed below are T cell receptor beta chains from one sample, sequenced in a study of blood T cell repertoires in COVID-19. The protocol was immunoSEQ multiplex PCR, while the TCRdb copy is restricted to in-frame clones and leaves out a portion. This sample has hundreds of thousands of clones, with over 70% found just once. The sequenced material came from peripheral blood. The receptors originated from a woman over 75 with acute or convalescent COVID-19. Both conserved end residues are part of each CDR3. D genes are given only for firm matches. Clone size is not always given. Where it is, it says once, few, many or a class for expanded clones.

abundance | j_gene | v_gene | d_gene | CDR3aa | CDR3nt
NA | TRBJ2-4 | TRBV2 | NA | CASSDDLGLRLAKNIQYF | TGTGCCAGCAGTGATGATTTGGGACTGAGGCTAGCCAAAAACATTCAGTACTTC
NA | TRBJ1-3 | TRBV3-1/TRBV3-2 | NA | CASSQDLNRLSGNTIYF | TGTGCCAGCAGCCAAGATTTAAACAGGCTCTCTGGAAACACCATATATTTT
NA | TRBJ2-3 | TRBV9 | TRBD1 | CASSLRQGGTDTQYF | TGTGCCAGCAGCCTAAGACAGGGAGGCACAGATACGCAGTATTTT
many | TRBJ2-1 | TRBV6-5 | NA | CASSYSGVYNEQFF | TGTGCCAGCAGTTATTCAGGGGTCTACAATGAGCAGTTCTTC
NA | TRBJ1-3 | TRBV28 | NA | CASSFSGGNTIYF | TGTGCCAGCAGTTTTTCAGGGGGAAACACCATATATTTT
NA | TRBJ1-1 | TRBV19 | NA | CASSMDPRQLNTEAFF | TGTGCCAGTAGTATGGACCCCCGACAGTTGAACACTGAAGCTTTCTTT
NA | TRBJ2-5 | TRBV10-1 | NA | CASSESGGREQETQYF | TGCGCCAGCAGTGAGTCCGGCGGGCGTGAGCAAGAGACCCAGTACTTC
NA | TRBJ1-6 | TRBV19 | NA | CASTAGAYNSPLHF | TGTGCCAGTACCGCAGGGGCCTATAATTCACCCCTCCACTTT
NA | TRBJ1-1 | TRBV19 | TRBD1 | CASSIFGQGGRNTEAFF | TGTGCCAGTAGTATATTTGGACAGGGGGGGCGGAACACTGAAGCTTTCTTT
few | TRBJ1-5 | TRBV9 | TRBD1 | CASSGGTGGVQPQHF | TGTGCCAGCAGCGGGGGGACAGGGGGAGTCCAGCCCCAGCATTTT
NA | TRBJ2-7 | TRBV20-1 | NA | CSASPLYEQYF | TGCAGTGCTAGCCCCCTTTACGAGCAGTACTTC
once | TRBJ1-2 | TRBV6-5 | NA | CASSQGRNGYTF | TGTGCCAGCAGCCAGGGTAGAAATGGCTACACCTTC
NA | TRBJ1-4 | TRBV19 | TRBD1 | CASSRRTGGLEKLFF | TGTGCCAGTAGTCGCCGGACAGGTGGGCTTGAAAAACTGTTTTTT
few | TRBJ1-3 | TRBV18 | NA | CASSPQAKGAGNTIYF | TGTGCCAGCTCACCACAGGCTAAAGGGGCTGGAAACACCATATATTTT
NA | TRBJ1-1 | TRBV5-1 | NA | CASSLARNTEAFF | TGCGCCAGCAGCTTGGCTAGGAACACTGAAGCTTTCTTT
NA | TRBJ2-1 | TRBV5-1 | NA | CASTADSYNEQFF | TGCGCCAGCACGGCGGATTCCTACAATGAGCAGTTCTTC
NA | TRBJ2-1 | TRBV6-1 | NA | CASSEGVQGWRRQGYNEQFF | TGTGCCAGCAGTGAAGGGGTTCAGGGGTGGCGTCGGCAGGGATACAATGAGCAGTTCTTC
NA | TRBJ2-7 | TRBV6-6 | NA | CASVTDTGSYEQYF | TGTGCCAGCGTTACAGATACAGGCTCCTACGAGCAGTACTTC
once | TRBJ1-5 | TRBV5-1 | TRBD1 | CASSEVRPGTGGFGNQPQHF | TGCGCCAGCAGCGAGGTTCGACCTGGGACAGGGGGTTTTGGCAATCAGCCCCAGCATTTT
NA | TRBJ2-3 | TRBV27 | NA | CASSRRQVGGTDTQYF | TGTGCCAGCAGCCGCAGACAGGTAGGCGGCACAGATACGCAGTATTTT
once | TRBJ1-5 | TRBV4-1 | NA | CASSQDPQGTQPQHF | TGCGCCAGCAGCCAAGATCCACAGGGTACTCAGCCCCAGCATTTT
once | TRBJ1-2 | TRBV3-1/TRBV3-2 | NA | CASSQGQKANYGYTF | TGTGCCAGCAGCCAAGGACAGAAAGCTAACTATGGCTACACCTTC
few | TRBJ1-2 | TRBV12-3/TRBV12-4 | TRBD1 | CASSSGGDYGYTF | TGTGCCAGCAGTTCAGGGGGCGACTATGGCTACACCTTC
NA | TRBJ2-5 | TRBV2 | TRBD1 | CASRPTTGGETQYF | TGTGCCAGCAGACCTACAACAGGGGGGGAGACCCAGTACTTC
NA | TRBJ2-6 | TRBV5-4 | TRBD2 | CASSLGESGRNSGANVLTF | TGTGCCAGCAGCTTGGGGGAGAGCGGGAGGAACTCTGGGGCCAACGTCCTGACTTTC
NA | TRBJ2-5 | TRBV10-1 | NA | CASSYGGSETQYF | TGCGCCAGCAGTTATGGAGGATCGGAGACCCAGTACTTC
few | TRBJ2-1 | TRBV5-4 | TRBD2 | CASSLGGRDQAYNEQFF | TGTGCCAGCAGCCTCGGGGGGAGGGACCAAGCTTACAATGAGCAGTTCTTC
NA | TRBJ1-6 | TRBV19 | NA | CASSLDVRRASPLHF | TGTGCCAGTAGCCTGGACGTTCGGAGGGCTTCACCCCTCCACTTT
NA | TRBJ2-3 | TRBV7-9 | TRBD2 | CASSTLRTSGVSSTDTQYF | TGTGCCAGCAGCACACTACGGACTAGCGGGGTCTCTAGCACAGATACGCAGTATTTT
NA | TRBJ1-4 | TRBV5-6 | NA | CASSLVRQVEKLFF | TGTGCCAGCAGCTTGGTGCGACAGGTTGAAAAACTGTTTTTT
once | TRBJ1-5 | TRBV19 | NA | CASTGGEYQPQHF | TGTGCCAGTACGGGTGGGGAGTATCAGCCCCAGCATTTT
NA | TRBJ2-5 | TRBV5-8 | NA | CASTRQLQETQYF | TGTGCCAGCACCCGACAGCTCCAAGAGACCCAGTACTTC
NA | TRBJ2-1 | TRBV28 | NA | CASSSAPQRSSGQFF | TGTGCCAGCAGTTCGGCCCCACAGCGGAGCTCGGGGCAGTTCTTC
NA | TRBJ1-1 | TRBV5-1 | TRBD1 | CASNLGQLNTEAFF | TGCGCCAGCAATTTGGGACAGTTGAACACTGAAGCTTTCTTT
NA | TRBJ1-5 | TRBV7-2 | NA | CASSLVPEGPQHF | TGTGCCAGCAGCTTAGTTCCGGAGGGGCCCCAGCATTTT
few | TRBJ2-5 | TRBV7-2 | TRBD2 | CASSFGRGAETQYF | TGTGCCAGCAGCTTTGGGCGGGGGGCAGAGACCCAGTACTTC
NA | TRBJ2-3 | TRBV7-9 | TRBD2 | CASRSRLAGHADTQYF | TGTGCCAGCCGGAGTAGACTAGCGGGACACGCAGATACGCAGTATTTT
NA | TRBJ1-4 | TRBV11-2 | NA | CASSLAFGANEKLFF | TGTGCCAGCAGCTTAGCATTCGGGGCTAATGAAAAACTGTTTTTT
NA | TRBJ2-1 | TRBV7-9 | NA | CASSPRGWAYNEQFF | TGTGCCAGCAGCCCTAGGGGGTGGGCCTACAATGAGCAGTTCTTC
NA | TRBJ2-5 | TRBV7-7 | TRBD2 | CASSLQLAGGWETQYF | TGTGCCAGCAGCTTACAACTAGCGGGAGGTTGGGAGACCCAGTACTTC
NA | TRBJ2-2 | TRBV5-1 | TRBD1 | CASSRQGGSAGELFF | TGCGCCAGCAGTCGACAGGGCGGCAGTGCCGGGGAGCTGTTTTTT
NA | TRBJ2-3 | TRBV7-6 | TRBD2 | CASSSLAALTDTQYF | TGTGCCAGCAGCTCCCTAGCGGCCCTCACAGATACGCAGTATTTT
NA | TRBJ2-5 | TRBV4-1 | TRBD2 | CASSQSPLTSGGVATQYF | TGCGCCAGCAGCCAATCCCCGTTAACTAGCGGGGGGGTGGCGACCCAGTACTTC
NA | TRBJ2-2 | TRBV7-7 | TRBD2 | CASPGLAGPLNTGELFF | TGTGCCAGCCCGGGACTAGCGGGTCCTCTGAACACCGGGGAGCTGTTTTTT
NA | TRBJ1-2 | TRBV28 | NA | CASSPRDRSYGYTF | TGTGCCAGCAGTCCCCGCGACAGGAGCTATGGCTACACCTTC
NA | TRBJ2-3 | TRBV27 | NA | CASSFSADTQYF | TGTGCCAGCAGTTTCTCAGCAGATACGCAGTATTTT
NA | TRBJ1-3 | TRBV10-3 | NA | CATRLAPPNTIYF | TGTGCCACTAGACTTGCTCCCCCAAACACCATATATTTT
NA | TRBJ1-1 | TRBV5-1 | TRBD1 | CASSLLDRKDEAFF | TGCGCCAGCAGCTTACTGGACAGGAAGGATGAAGCTTTCTTT
NA | TRBJ2-5 | TRBV7-2 | TRBD2 | CASTRLAGSQETQYF | TGTGCCAGCACAAGGCTAGCGGGGTCCCAAGAGACCCAGTACTTC
NA | TRBJ2-2 | TRBV5-1 | NA | CASSLEAPTGELFF | TGCGCCAGCAGCTTGGAAGCCCCGACCGGGGAGCTGTTTTTT
NA | TRBJ2-7 | TRBV11-3 | NA | CASSAGASYEQYF | TGTGCCAGCAGCGCGGGGGCCTCATACGAGCAGTACTTC
NA | TRBJ1-2 | TRBV29-1 | TRBD1 | CSEGQNTPSNYGYTF | TGCAGCGAGGGACAGAACACCCCATCTAACTATGGCTACACCTTC
NA | TRBJ2-5 | TRBV7-2 | NA | CASSSGVYQETQYF | TGTGCCAGCAGCTCCGGTGTGTACCAAGAGACCCAGTACTTC
NA | TRBJ1-6 | TRBV5-5 | TRBD1 | CASSLAVGGEVSPLHF | TGTGCCAGCAGCTTGGCGGTAGGGGGCGAGGTTTCACCCCTCCACTTT
NA | TRBJ1-1 | TRBV9 | NA | CASSEGMNTEAFF | TGTGCCAGCAGCGAGGGGATGAACACTGAAGCTTTCTTT
NA | TRBJ2-1 | TRBV19 | NA | CASSSGREANEQFF | TGTGCCAGTAGTTCAGGCAGGGAGGCAAATGAGCAGTTCTTC
NA | TRBJ2-6 | TRBV7-8 | NA | CASSSRAPGANVLTF | TGTGCCAGCAGCAGCCGCGCGCCCGGGGCCAACGTCCTGACTTTC
NA | TRBJ2-5 | TRBV6-5 | TRBD1 | CASRRTGQETQYF | TGTGCCAGCAGGAGGACAGGCCAAGAGACCCAGTACTTC
NA | TRBJ2-7 | TRBV6-1 | NA | CASSDSGPYDEQYF | TGTGCCAGCAGTGACAGCGGCCCGTACGACGAGCAGTACTTC
NA | TRBJ1-4 | TRBV9 | NA | CASSPRLNEKLFF | TGTGCCAGCAGCCCCCGTCTCAATGAAAAACTGTTTTTT